This TCR beta chain appears in the sequencing data of a study of radiotherapy plus CTLA-4 blockade in lung cancer. Study overall: Among patients, more than 15% showed objective responses, and roughly 30% had disease control.

In regard to this clone: As yet, its antigen is unknown.

The assay was immunoSEQ multiplex PCR, and TCRdb's table has in-frame clones only and misses some. The data hold 45,000 or so clones, with 73% observed a single time. Those patients who had chemo-refractory metastatic non-small-cell lung cancer were given focal radiation along with CTLA-4 blockade through ipilimumab. Findings and caveats of the study: An expansion of tumor-derived TCR clones occurred in blood after radiotherapy plus ipilimumab.

The sequenced sample was peripheral blood, obtained from a patient treated with radiotherapy plus ipilimumab. This receptor was identified in a human donor with non-small cell lung cancer who had a complete response to radiotherapy plus ipilimumab.

The CDR3 DNA reads TGTGCCAGCTCACCACCGAGGGCTCCCACTGAAGCTTTCTTT. Translated, it gives CASSPPRAPTEAFF. This rearrangement joins TRBV18 to TRBJ1-1; D is unresolved. CDR3 length equals 14 residues. The V gene's germline CDR1 is KGHSH and CDR2 LQKENI. V was trimmed by 0 bases and J by 4 bases, leaving 9 bases between them. The whole variable domain, filled in from reference TRBV18 and TRBJ1-1, reads NAGVMQNPRHLVRRRGQEARLRCSPMKGHSHVYWYRQLPEEGLKFMVYLQKENIIDESGMPKERFSAEFPKEGPSILRIQQVVRGDSAAYFCASSPPRAPTEAFFGQGTRLTVV.